This T cell receptor (beta chain) was identified during a study of patients and donors after allogeneic stem cell transplantation. V dropped 1 base and J dropped 4; count of bases not matched to a gene: 13. Germline V gene data show CDR1 as MGHRA and CDR2 as YSYEKL. The CDR3 is 19 residues long. TCRdb re-analysed the RT-PCR reads in MiXCR, keeping a single row per CDR3 protein. The sample holds roughly 880,000 distinct CDR3 sequences; roughly 18% are singletons and the top ten take roughly 6%. V gene TRBV4-1 combines with J gene TRBJ2-2, with 9 bases aligning to TRBD2. This sequence was found in a human donor who was either an allogeneic HSCT recipient or a stem cell or donor lymphocyte infusion donor (not recorded which). It is not recorded whose cells these are; they may come from a transplant donor. Sequencing was performed on blood, either unsorted or a sorted T cell fraction (not recorded which). The CDR3 spells CASSQALGAGGRGTGELFF. In DNA, the CDR3 is TGCGCCAGCAGCCAAGCCTTGGGAGCGGGGGGCCGAGGCACCGGGGAGCTGTTTTTT.